The 3 T cell receptor beta chains in this list originate from one sample, sequenced in a study of preoperative IRX-2 immunotherapy in early breast cancer. Documented treatment: preoperative locoregional IRX-2 cytokine immunotherapy. Assay: immunoSEQ multiplex PCR; the TCRdb copy retains only in-frame clones and omits some. This sample carries 90,000 to 100,000 clones, roughly 89% of them seen once, and the ten largest clones take roughly 2%. The specimen was tumor tissue, collected after IRX-2 immunotherapy. All receptors derive from a human donor with breast cancer.

J is TRBJ2-2 and V is TRBV7-7; either TRBD1 or TRBD2 may fit D (6 bases each). V was clipped by 2 bases and J by 3 bases, with 16 bases between them. This CDR3 has 17 residues. CDR1 SSHAT and CDR2 FNYEAQ come from the germline V gene (reference sequence). CDR3 protein: CASSLSIVGGYTGELFF. CDR3 coding DNA: TGTGCCAGCAGCTTATCGATAGTAGGGGGGTACACCGGGGAGCTGTTTTTT.

This sequence joins TRBV25-1 and TRBJ1-3; maybe TRBD1 (6 bases). This CDR3 is built from 14 residues. CDR1 is MGHDK and CDR2 is SYGVNS in the germline V gene. Trimming pared 6 bases from V and 4 bases from J, leaving 13 bases between. The CDR3 protein is CASSPWGAGNTIYF. Written as DNA, the CDR3 is TGTGCCAGCAGCCCGTGGGGGGCAGGAAACACCATATATTTT. Full variable domain (rest looked up from reference TRBV25-1 and TRBJ1-3): EADIYQTPRYLVIGTGKKITLECSQTMGHDKMYWYQQDPGMELHLIHYSYGVNSTEKGDLSSESTVSRIRTEHFPLTLESARPSHTSQYLCASSPWGAGNTIYFGEGSWLTVV.

The chain has TRBV10-1 and TRBJ1-1; no definite D call. The germline V and J ends were trimmed by 0 bases and 8 bases, with 4 bases remaining between them. Germline V gene lookup returns CDR1 WNHNN and CDR2 SYGVQD (reference sequence). The CDR3 totals 11 residues. The CDR3 reads CASSESQEAFF. The CDR3 region has the DNA TGCGCCAGCAGTGAGTCGCAGGAAGCTTTCTTT.